This T cell receptor (beta chain) was captured in a study of OX40 agonist ivuxolimab in advanced cancers. The data were produced by immunoSEQ multiplex PCR, yet TCRdb's version contains in-frame clones alone and is incomplete. In the table there are under 35,000 clones, around 80% of which are singletons. The germline V gene has CDR1 SEHNR and CDR2 FQNEAQ (reference sequence). V was trimmed by 1 base and J by 10 bases, leaving 10 bases between them. This CDR3 contains 12 residues. The material was CD4+ or CD8+ T cells sorted from blood, obtained in a trial of the OX40 agonist ivuxolimab. The gene calls are TRBV7-9 and TRBJ2-5; the D gene could be TRBD1 or TRBD2 (6 bases each). This TCR came from an adult with an advanced solid tumor such as melanoma, head and neck, liver or kidney cancer. The CDR3 loop is CASSLEEGGQYF. The CDR3 DNA reads TGTGCCAGCAGCTTAGAGGAGGGGGGCCAGTACTTC.